Listed below are T cell receptor beta chains from one sample, sequenced in a study of persistence of HIV-infected CD4 T cells. Here immunoSEQ multiplex PCR was the method, and the copy in TCRdb shows in-frame clones only, minus some. In the table there are over 15,000 clones, less than 65% of which are singletons. Their recognized antigens are unknown. The sample in question was CD4+ T cells sorted from PBMCs after 18-hour stimulation, obtained from a patient who received antiretroviral therapy. Source of these receptors: an adult woman with HIV who was CMV-seropositive. Each CDR3 is given with its conserved first and last residue. A D gene is named only where the DNA matches it firmly. Some rows have no size entry. The others give once, few or many, or a class for an expanded clone.

v_gene: TRBV6-1; d_gene: TRBD1; j_gene: TRBJ2-1; abundance: -; CDR3nt: TGTGCCAGCAGTGAGAGACAGGGGCCCCTATCCTACAATGAGCAGTTCTTC; CDR3aa: CASSERQGPLSYNEQFF
v_gene: TRBV18; d_gene: -; j_gene: TRBJ1-3; abundance: once; CDR3nt: TGTGCCAGCTCACCACCAGGGAGCTCTGGAAACACCATATATTTT; CDR3aa: CASSPPGSSGNTIYF
v_gene: TRBV7-2; d_gene: -; j_gene: TRBJ2-3; abundance: few; CDR3nt: TGTGCCAGCAGCTTAGGAACGGGACTTGGGGAGTATTTT; CDR3aa: CASSLGTGLGEYF
v_gene: TRBV30; d_gene: -; j_gene: TRBJ1-2; abundance: -; CDR3nt: TGTGCCTGGAGGGGATTAACAGAAAACTATGGCTACACCTTC; CDR3aa: CAWRGLTENYGYTF
v_gene: TRBV9; d_gene: -; j_gene: TRBJ1-5; abundance: -; CDR3nt: TGTGCCAGCAGCGTAACTAGCAATCAGCCCCAGCATTTT; CDR3aa: CASSVTSNQPQHF
v_gene: TRBV6-1; d_gene: -; j_gene: TRBJ2-2; abundance: few; CDR3nt: TGTGCCAGCAGTGAATTGGGCGGGGAGCTGTTTTTT; CDR3aa: CASSELGGELFF
v_gene: TRBV6-5; d_gene: -; j_gene: TRBJ1-2; abundance: few; CDR3nt: TGTGCCACGGCGGTGGGGCCCATAGGACATGGCTACACCTTC; CDR3aa: CATAVGPIGHGYTF
v_gene: TRBV7-3; d_gene: -; j_gene: TRBJ2-3; abundance: -; CDR3nt: TGTGCCAGCAGCTTTGGGGGTGGAGATACGCAGTATTTT; CDR3aa: CASSFGGGDTQYF
v_gene: TRBV7-2; d_gene: TRBD2; j_gene: TRBJ2-1; abundance: -; CDR3nt: TGTGCCAGCAGCCCATGGGCTAGCGGGGGAAATGAGCAGTTCTTC; CDR3aa: CASSPWASGGNEQFF
v_gene: TRBV6-6; d_gene: -; j_gene: TRBJ2-1; abundance: few; CDR3nt: TGTGCCAGCAGTTACTCAGGGAATCTGCAGTTCTTC; CDR3aa: CASSYSGNLQFF
v_gene: TRBV6-4; d_gene: -; j_gene: TRBJ1-1; abundance: -; CDR3nt: TGTGCCAGCAGCACGACAGTGAACACTGAAGCTTTCTTT; CDR3aa: CASSTTVNTEAFF
v_gene: TRBV19; d_gene: -; j_gene: TRBJ1-2; abundance: -; CDR3nt: TGTGCCAGTACTATAGGCAGGAATAACTATGGCTACACCTTC; CDR3aa: CASTIGRNNYGYTF
v_gene: TRBV5-1; d_gene: -; j_gene: TRBJ2-6; abundance: -; CDR3nt: TGCGCCAGCACCCCAGGACAAACTGCCCGTGGGGCCAACGTCCTGACTTTC; CDR3aa: CASTPGQTARGANVLTF